Shown below are 3 T cell receptor beta chains from a single sample sequenced in a study of Graves' ophthalmopathy and Graves' hyperthyroidism. CDR3 regions of TCR beta were amplified from RNA transcripts. Second-round multiplex PCR came after first-round RT-PCR with HTBI primers. TCRdb fed the multiplex PCR reads into MiXCR, producing one record per CDR3 protein. There are about 240,000 distinct CDR3 sequences in the sample; less than 55% occur only once, and around 43% lies in the top ten. Sequenced input: peripheral blood. Source of these receptors: an adult man with Graves' ophthalmopathy.

This clonotype was found a few times. The chain links TRBV10-3 to TRBJ1-3, with TRBD1 as a possible D gene (5 bases). From germline, CDR1 is ENHRY and CDR2 SYGVKD. Between the trimmed V and J ends, which lost 8 bases and 0 bases, there was a span of 11 bases. CDR3 size: 14 residues. The CDR3 loop reads CAIFDGGSGNTIYF. In nucleotides, the CDR3 is TGTGCCATCTTCGACGGGGGCTCTGGAAACACCATATATTTT.

This clonotype was counted only a few times. The chain combines TRBV5-1 with TRBJ2-2; no reliable D call. Trimming removed 1 base at V and 6 bases at J, with 7 bases between. From germline, CDR1 is SGHRS and CDR2 YFSETQ. There are 13 residues in the CDR3. CDR3 sequence reads: CASSLPEAGELFF. CDR3 nucleotides: TGCGCCAGCAGCTTGCCGGAAGCCGGGGAGCTGTTTTTT.

This clonotype was recorded once. CDR3 nucleotides: TGTGCCAGCAGCAGACAGGGTTCCAGCCCAGATGGCTACACCTTC. This sequence encodes CASSRQGSSPDGYTF. V gene TRBV7-2 combines with J gene TRBJ1-2; TRBD1 matches 7 bases. After removal of 5 bases from V and 6 bases from J, the junction contained 12 bases not matched to a gene. Germline V CDR1 and CDR2: SGHTA, FQGNSA. The CDR3 length is 15 residues. Full variable domain (rest looked up from reference TRBV7-2 and TRBJ1-2): GAGVSQSPSNKVTEKGKDVELRCDPISGHTALYWYRQSLGQGLEFLIYFQGNSAPDKSGLPSDRFSAERTGGSVSTLTIQRTQQEDSAVYLCASSRQGSSPDGYTFGSGTRLTVV.